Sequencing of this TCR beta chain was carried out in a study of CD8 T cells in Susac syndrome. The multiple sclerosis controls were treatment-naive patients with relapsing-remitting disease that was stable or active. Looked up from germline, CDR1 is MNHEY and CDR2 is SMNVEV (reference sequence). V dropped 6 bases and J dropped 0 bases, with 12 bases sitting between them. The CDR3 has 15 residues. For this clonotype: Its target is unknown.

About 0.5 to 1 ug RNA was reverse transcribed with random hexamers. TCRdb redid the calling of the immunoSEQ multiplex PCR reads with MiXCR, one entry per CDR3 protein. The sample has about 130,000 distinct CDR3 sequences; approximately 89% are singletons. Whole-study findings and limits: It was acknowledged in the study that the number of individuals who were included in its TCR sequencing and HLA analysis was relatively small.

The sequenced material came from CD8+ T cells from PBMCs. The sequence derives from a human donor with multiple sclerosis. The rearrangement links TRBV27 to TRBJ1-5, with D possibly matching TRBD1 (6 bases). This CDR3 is CASSRDIYSNQPQHF. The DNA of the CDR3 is TGTGCCAGCAGCAGGGACATTTATAGCAATCAGCCCCAGCATTTT.